What follows are 32 T cell receptor beta chains derived from one specimen sequenced in a study of cytotoxic CD8 clonotypes in ibrutinib-treated CLL. Using immunoSEQ multiplex PCR, the repertoire was profiled, and TCRdb retains in-frame clones only, with some absent. The data contain about 45,000 clones, about 69% of them singletons. Specimen: PBMCs, collected after 24 months of ibrutinib treatment. These receptors originate from a human donor with chronic lymphocytic leukemia.

The chain couples TRBV11-2 to TRBJ2-1; 8 bases fit TRBD1. V gave up 5 bases and J gave up 7 bases; unmatched junction bases: 10. Looked up from germline, CDR1 is SGHAT and CDR2 is FQNNGV. The CDR3 runs 15 residues. The CDR3 sequence is CASSRRQGSGNEQFF. As DNA, the CDR3 is TGTGCCAGCAGCCGCCGACAGGGGTCAGGTAATGAGCAGTTCTTC.

This clone appeared once. V usage is TRBV5-6 and J usage is TRBJ2-7; the D gene is possibly TRBD2 (7 bases). The germline V gene has CDR1 SGHDT and CDR2 YYEEEE. This CDR3 contains 16 residues. Trimming took 3 bases from V and 0 from J, leaving 16 bases between them. CDR3 sequence (DNA): TGTGCCAGCAGCTCTGCGTGGGGGGGCGCCTCCTACGAGCAGTACTTC. Its translation is CASSSAWGGASYEQYF.

The chain employs TRBV5-1 and TRBJ2-5; 10 bases match TRBD1. The germline gives CDR1 SGHRS, CDR2 YFSETQ. The junction had 5 bases not matched to a gene; V was cut back by 3 bases and J by 9 bases. The CDR3 covers 13 residues. The CDR3 sequence is CASSWGTGEAQYF. CDR3 DNA sequence: TGCGCCAGCAGCTGGGGGACAGGGGAGGCCCAGTACTTC.

The rearrangement links TRBV10-3 to TRBJ1-1, with D perhaps matching TRBD1 (5 bases). The CDR3 loop spans 13 amino acids. V was shortened by 3 bases and J by 11 bases, with 16 bases between the two germline ends. CDR1 is ENHRY, CDR2 SYGVKD, per germline. CDR3 protein: CAISEVEAGRAFF. CDR3 DNA: TGTGCCATCAGTGAAGTCGAGGCAGGGAGGGCTTTCTTT.

This sequence joins TRBV5-5 and TRBJ2-2, with D perhaps matching TRBD2 (5 bases). Germline assignment: CDR1 SGHKS and CDR2 YYEKEE (reference sequence). Trimming pared 0 bases from V and 4 bases from J, leaving 16 bases between. The CDR3 spans 17 residues. For the CDR3, the DNA is TGTGCCAGCAGCTTGGTGGCAGGACTGGCTCGCACCGGGGAGCTGTTTTTT. Protein: CASSLVAGLARTGELFF.

The V call is TRBV7-3, the J call TRBJ1-6; 7 positions match TRBD1. CDR1 is SGHTA, CDR2 FQGTGA, per germline. The CDR3 has 16 amino acids. Trimming at V came to 4 bases and at J to 6 bases, leaving 9 bases not matched to a gene. The CDR3 coding sequence is TGTGCCAGCAGCTACAACAGGGGACCTCCTAATTCACCCCTCCACTTT. Translation gives CASSYNRGPPNSPLHF.

The chain is built from TRBV14 and TRBJ2-1; D is unresolved. Germline V CDR1 and CDR2: SGHDN, FVKESK. V was clipped by 1 base and J by 3 bases, with 7 bases between them. The CDR3 has 14 residues. The CDR3 loop reads CASSQAWVYNEQFF. CDR3 nucleotide sequence: TGTGCCAGCAGCCAAGCTTGGGTCTACAATGAGCAGTTCTTC.

This clone has just one count. The J gene is TRBJ2-7, the V gene TRBV6-6; no definite D call. Germline values: CDR1 MNHNY, CDR2 SVGAGI (reference sequence). V dropped 2 bases and J dropped 2 bases, with 13 bases sitting between them. The CDR3 has 15 amino acids. Here the CDR3 reads CASSYSDSQTYEQYF. The CDR3 DNA sequence: TGTGCCAGCAGTTACAGTGATAGCCAGACCTACGAGCAGTACTTC.

This clone was observed a handful of times. V and J are TRBV27 and TRBJ1-2; TRBD1 matches at 7 bases. The V and J ends lost 7 bases and 4 bases, in that order; junction bases with no gene match: 6. The CDR3 has 13 residues. The germline V gene encodes CDR1 MNHEY and CDR2 SMNVEV (reference sequence). The CDR3 coding sequence is TGTGCCAGCAAGAGGACAGGTCTCTATGGCTACACCTTC. Its protein is CASKRTGLYGYTF.

This sequence joins TRBV7-2 and TRBJ2-5, with D maybe TRBD1 (5 bases). The CDR3 contains 14 residues. Germline assignment: CDR1 SGHTA and CDR2 FQGNSA. V was cut by 1 base and J by 5 bases, with 11 bases left in between. CDR3 protein: CASSLVWSGETQYF. DNA of the CDR3: TGTGCCAGCAGCTTAGTTTGGTCAGGGGAGACCCAGTACTTC.

This clone was observed a handful of times. V gene TRBV5-4 combines with J gene TRBJ2-7, with D maybe TRBD2 (5 bases). The CDR3 runs to 13 residues. Looked up from germline, CDR1 is SGHNT and CDR2 is YYREEE (reference sequence). V lost 3 bases, J lost 3 bases, and 10 bases lay in between. The CDR3 loop reads CASSSGLLYEQYF. Here the CDR3 DNA reads TGTGCCAGCAGCTCTGGACTCCTCTACGAGCAGTACTTC.

The CDR3 spells CASSLVSGYEQYF. CDR3 nucleotide sequence: TGTGCCAGCAGCTTAGTTTCAGGCTACGAGCAGTACTTC. The chain joins TRBV7-3 to TRBJ2-7; no clear D. Germline values: CDR1 SGHTA, CDR2 FQGTGA. V was shortened by 2 bases and J by 3 bases, with 8 bases between the two germline ends. This CDR3 region has 13 residues.

The chain joins TRBV4-1 to TRBJ1-3; D remains ambiguous. Germline V gives CDR1 MGHRA, CDR2 YSYEKL. V lost 6 bases and J lost 4, with 10 bases in between. The CDR3 runs to 13 residues. CDR3: CASSHEVGNTIYF. The DNA of the CDR3 is TGCGCCAGCAGTCACGAAGTGGGAAACACCATATATTTT.

The chain is built from TRBV18 and TRBJ1-2; D gene uncertain. V was clipped by 5 bases and J by 6 bases, with 19 bases between them. Germline V gene lookup returns CDR1 KGHSH and CDR2 LQKENI. The CDR3 spans 15 residues. The CDR3 loop is CASSIDLSRGDGYTF. Here the CDR3 DNA reads TGTGCCAGCTCAATCGACCTGTCCCGAGGCGATGGCTACACCTTC.

The chain links TRBV29-1 to TRBJ1-1; D gene ambiguous. Trimming shortened V by 0 bases and J by 7 bases, and 9 bases separated the two germline ends. The CDR3 sequence is 12 residues long. The germline CDR1 and CDR2 sequences are SQVTM and ANQGSEA. The CDR3 here is CSVEDPWVEAFF. The DNA for the CDR3 is TGCAGCGTTGAAGATCCCTGGGTTGAAGCTTTCTTT.

The chain carries TRBV18 and TRBJ1-2; D may be TRBD1 (5 bases). The ends were cut back, 2 bases at V and 8 bases at J, with 18 bases in the middle. The CDR3 runs 15 residues. CDR1 is KGHSH and CDR2 is LQKENI in the germline V gene. CDR3 nucleotides: TGTGCCAGCTCACCAGGCCCGGGACGGCCCCAGGGCTACACCTTC. Translating it yields CASSPGPGRPQGYTF.

The gene calls are TRBV7-2 and TRBJ2-2; no firm D call. Germline CDR1 and CDR2: SGHTA and FQGNSA. The CDR3 runs to 16 residues. Trimming removed 5 bases from V and 1 base from J, with 14 bases in between. The CDR3 DNA reads as TGTGCCAGCAGCACGCGGACCCCATGGAACACCGGGGAGCTGTTTTTT. Translation gives CASSTRTPWNTGELFF.

The chain recombines TRBV30 with TRBJ2-1, with D tentatively TRBD2 (6 bases). The CDR3 is 15 residues long. The germline CDR1 and CDR2 sequences are GTSNPN and SVGIG (reference sequence). Trimming pared 4 bases from V and 1 base from J, leaving 14 bases between. CDR3 loop: CAWNVVGGSYNEQFF. The DNA of the CDR3 is TGTGCCTGGAACGTTGTCGGGGGTTCCTACAATGAGCAGTTCTTC.

This clone was seen just once. V is TRBV2 and J is TRBJ1-1; D unclear. V was clipped by 5 bases and J by 2 bases, with 6 bases between them. The germline V gene has CDR1 SNHLY and CDR2 FYNNEI. The CDR3 sequence is 12 residues long. The CDR3 loop reads CASSLSNTEAFF. The CDR3 coding sequence is TGTGCCAGCAGTCTCTCCAACACTGAAGCTTTCTTT.

V is TRBV6-6 and J is TRBJ1-1; 8 nucleotides line up with TRBD1. Germline-derived CDR1 and CDR2 are MNHNY and SVGAGI (reference sequence). The CDR3 extends over 16 amino acids. The V and J ends lost 6 bases and 1 base, in that order; junction bases with no gene match: 10. CDR3 sequence: CASRPRQGRTNTEAFF. Here the CDR3 DNA reads TGTGCCAGCAGACCCAGACAGGGGCGAACGAACACTGAAGCTTTCTTT.

V gene TRBV29-1 combines with J gene TRBJ1-3; no clear D gene. V was shortened by 3 bases and J by 0 bases, with 6 bases between the two germline ends. This CDR3 spans 13 amino acids. Germline V gene data show CDR1 as SQVTM and CDR2 as ANQGSEA. DNA of the CDR3: TGCAGCGTTGACGGGAGCTCTGGAAACACCATATATTTT. Protein sequence: CSVDGSSGNTIYF.

The rearrangement links TRBV9 to TRBJ2-3, with 7 bases that match TRBD2. The junction had 5 bases not matched to a gene; V was cut back by 0 bases and J by 1 base. Germline V gives CDR1 SGDLS, CDR2 YYNGEE. The CDR3 spans 16 residues. CDR3 sequence: CASSVGVSGRTDTQYF. The CDR3 DNA sequence: TGTGCCAGCAGCGTAGGGGTTAGCGGGCGCACAGATACGCAGTATTTT.

The genes are TRBV5-1 and TRBJ2-5; the match to TRBD2 covers 10 bases. Germline CDR1 and CDR2: SGHRS and YFSETQ. CDR3 length equals 16 residues. Losses at the gene ends were 3 bases for V and 4 bases for J; bases not matched to a gene: 9. The CDR3 sequence is CASSSQGSGGSETQYF. CDR3 nucleotide sequence: TGCGCCAGCAGCTCTCAAGGTAGCGGGGGGTCAGAGACCCAGTACTTC.

The chain employs TRBV9 and TRBJ2-1, with 9 bases identical to TRBD1. CDR3 size: 15 residues. CDR1 and CDR2 (germline): SGDLS, YYNGEE. V lost 3 bases to trimming and J lost 5 bases; unmatched junction nucleotides: 6. The CDR3, as DNA: TGTGCCAGCAGCGCCTCGGGACAGGGAAACAATGAGCAGTTCTTC. Protein: CASSASGQGNNEQFF.

The V gene is TRBV7-9, the J gene TRBJ2-3; D is uncertain. With 1 base removed from V and 2 bases from J, the gap between germline ends came to 10 bases. Germline V gene lookup returns CDR1 SEHNR and CDR2 FQNEAQ (reference sequence). This CDR3 spans 15 amino acids. The CDR3 DNA reads TGTGCCAGCAGCTTAGTCGCGTCCCCCACAGATACGCAGTATTTT. It codes for CASSLVASPTDTQYF.

The sample holds one count of this clone. The rearrangement links TRBV7-6 to TRBJ1-1; D not resolved. Deletions cut 3 bases from V and 0 bases from J, with 5 bases between. The CDR3 is 13 amino acids. Germline V gene data show CDR1 as SGHVS and CDR2 as FNYEAQ. The CDR3 region is CASSLTVNTEAFF. The CDR3 nucleotides are TGTGCCAGCAGCTTGACTGTGAACACTGAAGCTTTCTTT.

The gene calls are TRBV2 and TRBJ2-5; a weak D match, TRBD2 (5 bases). Germline values: CDR1 SNHLY, CDR2 FYNNEI. The CDR3 contains 14 residues. Trimming left V 2 bases short and J 1 base short, with 8 bases between. The CDR3 is CASSETAVQETQYF. CDR3 in DNA: TGTGCCAGCAGTGAAACAGCGGTCCAAGAGACCCAGTACTTC.

The J gene is TRBJ1-1, the V gene TRBV19; tentatively, D is TRBD1 (5 bases). CDR3 length: 15 amino acids. Germline loops: CDR1 LNHDA, CDR2 SQIVND (reference sequence). The ends were cut back, 5 bases at V and 3 bases at J, with 16 bases in the middle. DNA for the CDR3: TGTGCCAGTAGTCGATCGATCATAGGGGACACTGAAGCTTTCTTT. Amino acids: CASSRSIIGDTEAFF.

The chain uses TRBV2 and TRBJ2-1; weak D call: TRBD1 (5 bases). Germline assignment: CDR1 SNHLY and CDR2 FYNNEI. The CDR3 extends over 15 amino acids. Between the trimmed V and J ends, which lost 6 bases and 4 bases, there was a span of 16 bases. CDR3 bases: TGTGCCAGCAGACGAGAAGGGGTCGCTTACAATGAGCAGTTCTTC. It is translated as CASRREGVAYNEQFF. The whole variable domain, remainder taken from reference TRBV2 and TRBJ2-1, is EPEVTQTPSHQVTQMGQEVILRCVPISNHLYFYWYRQILGQKVEFLVSFYNNEISEKSEIFDDQFSVERPDGSNFTLKIRSTKLEDSAMYFCASRREGVAYNEQFFGPGTRLTVL.

This clone has only a few counts. This chain connects TRBV19 to TRBJ1-5, with a tentative D call TRBD1 (6 bases). This CDR3 comprises 14 residues. Trimming stripped 5 bases from V and 7 bases from J, with 15 bases between. Germline V gives CDR1 LNHDA, CDR2 SQIVND (reference sequence). The CDR3 DNA reads TGTGCCAGTAGTCATTTGGGACAAATCCAGCCCCAGCATTTT. The encoded protein is CASSHLGQIQPQHF.

The chain links TRBV28 to TRBJ2-2; D remains ambiguous. The CDR3 totals 14 residues. Germline loops: CDR1 MDHEN, CDR2 SYDVKM. Trimming left V 1 base short and J 4 bases short, with 7 bases between. In DNA, the CDR3 is TGTGCCAGCAGTTTATTGGGCCTCACCGGGGAGCTGTTTTTT. Encoded protein: CASSLLGLTGELFF.

V usage is TRBV19 and J usage is TRBJ1-5; 11 bases map to TRBD1. The CDR3 consists of 15 residues. Germline-derived CDR1 and CDR2 are LNHDA and SQIVND (reference sequence). Trimming cost V 4 bases and J 7 bases; bases outside gene matches: 6. CDR3 DNA sequence: TGTGCCAGTAGTAGGGGGACAGGGGGTGACCAGCCCCAGCATTTT. Protein sequence: CASSRGTGGDQPQHF.